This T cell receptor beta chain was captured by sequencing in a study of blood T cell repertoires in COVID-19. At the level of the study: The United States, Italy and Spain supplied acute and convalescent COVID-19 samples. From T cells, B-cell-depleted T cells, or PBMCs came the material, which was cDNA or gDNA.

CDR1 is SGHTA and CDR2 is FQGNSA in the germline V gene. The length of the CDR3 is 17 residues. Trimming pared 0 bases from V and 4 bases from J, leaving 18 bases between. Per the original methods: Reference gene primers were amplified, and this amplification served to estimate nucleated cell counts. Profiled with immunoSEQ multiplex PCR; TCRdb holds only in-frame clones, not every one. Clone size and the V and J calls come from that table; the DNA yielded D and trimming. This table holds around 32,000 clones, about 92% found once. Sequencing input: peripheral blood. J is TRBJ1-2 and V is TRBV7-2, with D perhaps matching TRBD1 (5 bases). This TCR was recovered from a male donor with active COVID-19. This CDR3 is CASSLAPQLTGVYGYTF. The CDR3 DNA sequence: TGTGCCAGCAGCTTAGCTCCTCAACTTACGGGGGTCTATGGCTACACCTTC.